The 14 T cell receptor beta chains in this list originate from one sample, sequenced in a study of response to subunit inactivated influenza vaccine. One entry per CDR3 protein results from TCRdb running MiXCR on the RT-PCR reads. Of some 850,000 distinct CDR3 sequences listed, approximately 18% are singletons. Sequencing used PBMCs from blood, obtained around 5 days after vaccination. The receptors come from a middle-aged man who received an inactivated influenza vaccine.

The chain employs TRBV5-6 and TRBJ2-1; D may be TRBD1 (5 bases). The CDR3 length is 13 residues. The V and J ends lost 4 bases and 6 bases respectively, with 11 bases between them. Germline V gene sequence: CDR1 SGHDT, CDR2 YYEEEE. DNA of the CDR3: TGTGCCAGCAGCCGGATAACAGGCAATGAGCAGTTCTTC. It yields the protein CASSRITGNEQFF. The entire variable domain, with the rest obtained from reference TRBV5-6 and TRBJ2-1, is as follows: DAGVTQSPTHLIKTRGQQVTLRCSPKSGHDTVSWYQQALGQGPQFIFQYYEEEERQRGNFPDRFSGHQFPNYSSELNVNALLLGDSALYLCASSRITGNEQFFGPGTRLTVL.

V gene TRBV5-5 combines with J gene TRBJ2-1; the D gene is possibly TRBD2 (7 bases). V was trimmed by 4 bases and J by 10 bases, leaving 15 bases between them. Per germline, CDR1 SGHKS and CDR2 YYEKEE (reference sequence). The CDR3 is 13 amino acids. CDR3 sequence: CASSLSGGREQFF. In DNA form, the CDR3 reads TGTGCCAGCAGCCTCTCCGGGGGGCGGGAGCAGTTCTTC.

This clonotype was recorded many times. The chain carries TRBV20-1 and TRBJ1-2; TRBD1 aligns across 9 bases. The V gene's germline CDR1 is DFQATT and CDR2 SNEGSKA (reference sequence). Losses at the gene ends were 6 bases for V and 2 bases for J; bases not matched to a gene: 7. The CDR3 spans 14 residues. The CDR3 nucleotides read TGCAGTGCAATACCCGGGACAGGGAACTATGGCTACACCTTC. Translation gives CSAIPGTGNYGYTF.

V usage is TRBV7-2 and J usage is TRBJ2-7; D may be TRBD1 (6 bases). Germline CDR1 and CDR2: SGHTA and FQGNSA. With 4 bases removed from V and 9 bases from J, the gap between germline ends came to 13 bases. The CDR3 extends over 12 amino acids. The CDR3 spells CASSSAWGRQYF. The CDR3 DNA reads as TGTGCCAGCAGCTCCGCGTGGGGGCGGCAGTACTTC.

CDR3 sequence: CASSLRLRTNPNYGYTF. CDR3 sequence (DNA): TGTGCCAGCAGTTTAAGGTTACGGACTAACCCTAACTATGGCTACACCTTC. The gene calls are TRBV12-3 or TRBV12-4 and TRBJ1-2; D remains unclear. V was cut by 2 bases and J by 0 bases, with 16 bases left in between. The CDR3 spans 17 residues.

This clonotype was seen many times. V and J are TRBV12-3 or TRBV12-4 and TRBJ1-5, with D possibly TRBD1 on 5 matching bases. V was cut by 3 bases and J by 2 bases, with 8 bases left in between. The length of the CDR3 is 14 residues. This CDR3 is CASSLARGNQPQHF. The CDR3 nucleotides are TGTGCCAGCAGTTTGGCCAGGGGCAATCAGCCCCAGCATTTT.

In its sample, this clonotype was seen a few times. The chain links TRBV7-2 to TRBJ2-7; 8 bases fit TRBD1. CDR3 length: 14 amino acids. V trimming: 2 bases; J trimming: 5 bases; junction bases outside the gene matches: 5. The germline CDR1 and CDR2 sequences are SGHTA and FQGNSA. The chain's CDR3 is CASSLFRGRDEQYF. In DNA form, the CDR3 reads TGTGCCAGCAGCTTATTCAGGGGGCGGGACGAGCAGTACTTC.

This clonotype was detected many times. The rearrangement joins TRBV27 to TRBJ2-3; D unresolved. The V gene's germline CDR1 is MNHEY and CDR2 SMNVEV (reference sequence). This CDR3 region has 15 residues. Trimming removed 3 bases at V and 2 bases at J, with 12 bases between. CDR3: CASSFLNSITDTQYF. DNA for the CDR3: TGTGCCAGCAGTTTTCTTAATAGTATCACAGATACGCAGTATTTT.

This clonotype has just a few counts. J is TRBJ1-1 and V is TRBV20-1; 8 bases are a match to TRBD1. This CDR3 contains 14 residues. Trimming removed 6 bases from V and 3 bases from J; junction bases left unmatched: 9. Germline V gene data show CDR1 as DFQATT and CDR2 as SNEGSKA (reference sequence). The CDR3 region has the DNA TGCAGTGCCCAACCAGGGGGCAAGCACACTGAAGCTTTCTTT. Its protein product is CSAQPGGKHTEAFF.

A few counts support this clonotype. V gene TRBV20-1 combines with J gene TRBJ2-7; the match to TRBD1 covers 8 bases. The CDR3 spans 15 residues. Looked up from germline, CDR1 is DFQATT and CDR2 is SNEGSKA (reference sequence). V gave up 1 base and J gave up 4 bases; unmatched junction bases: 9. The CDR3: CSARGARGRKYEQYF. CDR3 DNA sequence: TGCAGTGCTAGAGGGGCCAGGGGGCGAAAGTACGAGCAGTACTTC.

This clonotype was observed a handful of times. This chain joins TRBV7-9 and TRBJ1-6; TRBD1 aligns across 8 bases. After removal of 4 bases from V and 7 bases from J, the junction contained 9 bases not matched to a gene. CDR1 and CDR2 (germline): SEHNR, FQNEAQ (reference sequence). The CDR3 consists of 16 residues. The CDR3 region is CASSSPQGTGNSPLHF. The CDR3 nucleotides are TGTGCCAGCAGCTCGCCTCAGGGGACAGGAAATTCACCCCTCCACTTT.

This chain uses TRBV20-1 with TRBJ2-7; 13 bases match TRBD2. Germline assignment: CDR1 DFQATT and CDR2 SNEGSKA (reference sequence). Trimming removed 3 bases from V and 3 bases from J; junction bases left unmatched: 2. This CDR3 region has 14 residues. The CDR3: CSARTSGRFYEQYF. The DNA of the CDR3 is TGCAGTGCTAGGACTAGCGGGAGGTTCTACGAGCAGTACTTC.

The chain links TRBV5-1 to TRBJ2-4; 11 bases align to TRBD2. The CDR3 length is 16 residues. V lost 5 bases and J lost 8; bases outside the gene matches: 12. Germline values: CDR1 SGHRS, CDR2 YFSETQ. The CDR3 coding sequence is TGCGCCAGCAGTCCCGTAGCGGGAGGGCCTTTGGACATTCAGTACTTC. Translation gives CASSPVAGGPLDIQYF.

About this clonotype itself: At one end the junction does not follow the germline gene, possibly because of a read error. The J gene is TRBJ2-7, the V gene TRBV7-9, with 7 bases identical to TRBD1. This CDR3 comprises 12 residues. Per the germline V gene, CDR1 is SEHNR and CDR2 is FQNEAQ (reference sequence). CDR3 loop: CASSRMTGTATF. The CDR3 DNA is TGTGCCAGCAGCCGCATGACCGGGACAGCAACCTTC.